This paragraph covers one T cell receptor beta chain sequence. Its antigen is unknown. These data are taken from a study of type 1 and type 2 diabetes patients. The overall study: Samples came from type 1 diabetic, type 2 diabetic or nondiabetic people, recruited in China. Study-wide results and limits: In CD4+ and CD8+ T cells, type 2 diabetes diversity exceeded type 1. Age and gender were not matched between study groups. With limited T2D and control samples, some T1D-only expanded clones may not be T1D-specific.

The CDR3 has 11 amino acids. V lost 8 bases, J lost 7 bases, and 9 bases lay in between. The germline V gene encodes CDR1 MDHEN and CDR2 SYDVKM. PCR was run on genomic DNA. Amplification of the beta chain CDR3 used 30 forward and 13 reverse multiplex primers. TCRdb itself ran the multiplex PCR reads through MiXCR, one entry per CDR3 protein. Here the sample spans 280,000 or so distinct CDR3 sequences, roughly 50% being singletons. The clonotype was recovered from a man aged 18 to 35 with type 2 diabetes. The sample consisted of peripheral blood mononuclear cells (PBMCs). V gene TRBV28 combines with J gene TRBJ1-5; D ambiguous. The CDR3 bases are TGTGCCAGCTCGAGGGTCCAGCCCCAGCATTTT. Its protein product is CASSRVQPQHF.